The 2 T cell receptor beta chains presented below share a single source sample, sequenced in a study of T-cell memory formation after mild COVID-19. MiXCR was run by TCRdb on the 5' RACE reads, yielding one entry per CDR3 protein. The sample yields a few hundred thousand distinct CDR3 sequences, about a sixth seen once. The sample consisted of PBMCs or a T cell subset sorted from them (not recorded which). Every receptor here comes from a man younger than 35 who had mild COVID-19 (a few samples of this study predate the infection). Cell type and time point are not known.

This clonotype has a handful of counts. This rearrangement joins TRBV5-1 to TRBJ2-7; 8 nucleotides line up with TRBD1. Germline-derived CDR1 and CDR2 are SGHRS and YFSETQ. The CDR3 has 15 amino acids. V was pared by 0 bases and J by 6 bases, with 8 bases of the junction left unmatched. The CDR3 nucleotides are TGCGCCAGCAGCTTGGGTAGGACAGGGTATGCCGAGCAGTACTTC. It is translated as CASSLGRTGYAEQYF.

This clonotype came up many times. V and J are TRBV13 and TRBJ2-7; D might be TRBD2 (6 bases). The CDR3 extends over 14 amino acids. The germline CDR1 and CDR2 sequences are PRHDT and FYEKMQ (reference sequence). With 6 bases removed from V and 7 bases from J, the gap between germline ends came to 19 bases. This CDR3 reads CASSVLGPGGEQYF. CDR3 nucleotides: TGTGCCAGCAGTGTTCTCGGTCCAGGAGGGGAGCAGTACTTC.